The TCR beta chain under discussion was sequenced for a study of blood T cell repertoires in COVID-19 (TCRdb year 2020). For the study in its entirety: Collaborator samples came from the United States, Italy and Spain and covered acute and convalescent phases of COVID-19. The prospective study material was composed of cDNA or gDNA derived from T cells, B-cell-depleted T cells, or PBMCs. Subjects who had been exposed to COVID-19, were actively infected with it, or had recovered from it provided the deeply sampled blood TCRbeta repertoires that made up the dataset. The repertoires were released in a freely available public database intended as a resource for research on the immune response to SARS-CoV-2. The samples were drawn from two sources: the first 160 participants of the ongoing ImmuneRACE study, and 1,200 or so subjects contributed by 6 global collaborators. The sample metadata nearly always contained a de-identified subject ID, COVID-19 status, age in years and sex. Where available, HLA class I and class II types were taken from metadata supplied by the sample provider and were not determined by assay-based typing. The paper's findings and limits, for the study overall: How much clinical and demographic metadata was included differed by source and by participant, and the metadata was provided uncurated.

TCRbeta CDR3 regions were amplified from genomic DNA by means of the immunoSEQ Assay, a bias-controlled multiplex PCR. As for the authors' bioinformatics: Within the assay, amplification of reference gene primers was used to estimate how many nucleated cells each sample contained. To quantify the absolute abundance of each unique TCRbeta CDR3 rearrangement, sequence reads were collapsed and filtered. For each sample, productive Simpson clonality was calculated as the square root of Simpson's diversity index across productive rearrangements. As stored in TCRdb, this immuneACCESS dataset retains in-frame rearrangements with V and J assigned. A fraction of the clones does not appear; measured against another copy, unresolved V genes explain less than half of the discrepancy, and the remainder lacks a known reason. V and J calls and clone size come straight from that table; D and trimming were deduced from the DNA. This sample comprises some 200,000 clones, 80% to 90% of them detected only once. Nearly 9.5% of the sample comes from the top ten.

Participants in the prospective study were aged roughly 18 to 90 years, lived in under 30 United States geographic areas, and enrolled through a virtual design. In the prospective study, cohorts were assigned on the basis of participant-reported clinical history obtained from a screening survey and a study questionnaire. For ImmuneRACE Cohort 3, a participant was defined as recovered based on two consecutive negative NP/OP PCR tests, clearance by a healthcare professional, or resolution of symptoms. In the prospective study, whole blood, serum and a nasopharyngeal or oropharyngeal swab were collected from each participant by mobile phlebotomists. Additional blood draws and questionnaires over a 2-month period could optionally be provided by prospective study participants. Before DNA extraction, prospective study blood samples were shipped either frozen or at room temperature. On this clone itself: What this receptor recognizes is not known. No base qualities exist here, and no much larger clone lies one base off it.

The CDR3 sequence holds 15 residues, the cysteine and phenylalanine included. Only the CDR3 region is kept as DNA, spanning 45 bases read in frame from base 1. V is cut by 4 bases and J by 7 bases, and the space between the germline ends is 20 bases. Taken from the germline V gene, the CDR1 and CDR2 loops are SGDLS and YYNGEE. Sequencing was carried out using PBMCs or T cells enriched from blood (not recorded which). The chain employs TRBV9 and TRBJ1-2; the D region possibly corresponds to TRBD1 (6 bases align). The TCR comes from a man aged 40-50 years who had recovered from COVID-19. The DNA sequence is as follows: TGTGCCAGCAGCCCCGGGGGGCAAGATAGAAGTGGCTACACCTTC. This is translated as CASSPGGQDRSGYTF.